A single sample is the source of the 3 T cell receptor beta chains below, sequenced in a study of T cell responses to AZD1222 COVID-19 vaccine. Using immunoSEQ multiplex PCR, the repertoire was profiled, and TCRdb retains in-frame clones only, with some absent. The sample has around 150,000 clones; approximately 92% are singletons. Sequenced material: peripheral blood, taken on day 0 of AZD1222 vaccination. Receptors were obtained from an adult in good health.

V gene TRBV7-2 combines with J gene TRBJ2-5; D possibly corresponds to TRBD1 (5 bases). In germline, CDR1 is SGHTA, CDR2 FQGNSA. The CDR3 loop spans 15 amino acids. V shed 5 bases and J shed 1 base, with 14 bases lying between them. CDR3 nucleotide sequence: TGTGCCAGCAGCCTAAGTACAGGCCGCCAAGAGACCCAGTACTTC. This gives the protein CASSLSTGRQETQYF. Full variable domain (rest looked up from reference TRBV7-2 and TRBJ2-5): GAGVSQSPSNKVTEKGKDVELRCDPISGHTALYWYRQSLGQGLEFLIYFQGNSAPDKSGLPSDRFSAERTGGSVSTLTIQRTQQEDSAVYLCASSLSTGRQETQYFGPGTRLLVL.

V gene TRBV24-1 combines with J gene TRBJ2-7, with 11 bases fitting TRBD1. CDR3 length: 15 residues. Germline lookup yields CDR1 KGHDR and CDR2 SFDVKD. Trimming cost V 4 bases and J 3 bases; bases outside gene matches: 4. The CDR3 sequence is CATSDRGTGGYEQYF. CDR3 nucleotide sequence: TGTGCCACCAGTGACCGGGGGACAGGGGGCTACGAGCAGTACTTC.

The chain couples TRBV5-1 to TRBJ2-1; D is undetermined. The CDR3 length is 13 residues. The V gene lost 4 bases and the J gene lost 5 bases, with 10 bases spanning the gap. Germline loops: CDR1 SGHRS, CDR2 YFSETQ. This chain's CDR3 is CASSLGTDNEQFF. The DNA for the CDR3 is TGCGCCAGCAGCCTGGGAACAGACAATGAGCAGTTCTTC.